This T cell receptor beta chain was captured in a study of cytomegalovirus exposure and HLA in healthy donors. A multiplex PCR was run with 60 Vbeta primers and 13 Jbeta primers. The method was immunoSEQ multiplex PCR; TCRdb's version includes in-frame clones alone and lacks a portion of them. Of 74,000 or so clones listed, roughly 80% are singletons. On this clone: The antigen remains undetermined.

Overall study results and limits: Some V segments could not be told apart, so they were left out, TRBV6-2 and TRBV6-3 among them.

Germline CDR1 reads SGHDN; CDR2 reads FVKESK. The CDR3 contains 15 residues. The V and J ends lost 4 bases and 5 bases, in that order; junction bases with no gene match: 6. Specimen: PBMCs. This TCR was sampled from a woman aged 40 to 50 in good health and CMV-seropositive. The chain employs TRBV14 and TRBJ1-1; 11 bases fit TRBD1. CDR3 DNA sequence: TGTGCCAGCAGCCTTCTCCGGGACAGGGGGACTGAAGCTTTCTTT. The encoded protein is CASSLLRDRGTEAFF.